The sequence of this T cell receptor beta chain was determined in a study of cytomegalovirus exposure and HLA in healthy donors. The CDR3 length is 15 residues. Germline loops: CDR1 SGDLS, CDR2 YYNGEE. V dropped 0 bases and J dropped 6; count of bases not matched to a gene: 7. PCR used 60 Vbeta primers and 13 Jbeta primers. The data were produced by immunoSEQ multiplex PCR, yet TCRdb's version contains in-frame clones alone and is incomplete. The sample consists of approximately 150,000 clones, roughly three quarters of them appearing once. The clonotype was recovered from a woman aged 60-75 years in good health and CMV-seronegative. What was sequenced was PBMCs. The chain recombines TRBV9 with TRBJ2-3; 7 bases are a match to TRBD2. CDR3 sequence (DNA): TGTGCCAGCAGCGTAGTTGCCAGCGGGAAGGATACGCAGTATTTT. Translating gives CASSVVASGKDTQYF.